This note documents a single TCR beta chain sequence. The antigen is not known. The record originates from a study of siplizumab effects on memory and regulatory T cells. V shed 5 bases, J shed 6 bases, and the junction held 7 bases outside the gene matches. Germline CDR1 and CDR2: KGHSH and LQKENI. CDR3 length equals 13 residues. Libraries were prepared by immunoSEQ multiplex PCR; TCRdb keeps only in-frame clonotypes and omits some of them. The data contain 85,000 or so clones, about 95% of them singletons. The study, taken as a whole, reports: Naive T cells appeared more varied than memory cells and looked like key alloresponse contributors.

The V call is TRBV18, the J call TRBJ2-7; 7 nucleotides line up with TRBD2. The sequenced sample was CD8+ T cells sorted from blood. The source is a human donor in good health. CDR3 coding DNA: TGTGCCAGCTCAACGGGCGGGAGAGGCGAGCAGTACTTC. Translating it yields CASSTGGRGEQYF.